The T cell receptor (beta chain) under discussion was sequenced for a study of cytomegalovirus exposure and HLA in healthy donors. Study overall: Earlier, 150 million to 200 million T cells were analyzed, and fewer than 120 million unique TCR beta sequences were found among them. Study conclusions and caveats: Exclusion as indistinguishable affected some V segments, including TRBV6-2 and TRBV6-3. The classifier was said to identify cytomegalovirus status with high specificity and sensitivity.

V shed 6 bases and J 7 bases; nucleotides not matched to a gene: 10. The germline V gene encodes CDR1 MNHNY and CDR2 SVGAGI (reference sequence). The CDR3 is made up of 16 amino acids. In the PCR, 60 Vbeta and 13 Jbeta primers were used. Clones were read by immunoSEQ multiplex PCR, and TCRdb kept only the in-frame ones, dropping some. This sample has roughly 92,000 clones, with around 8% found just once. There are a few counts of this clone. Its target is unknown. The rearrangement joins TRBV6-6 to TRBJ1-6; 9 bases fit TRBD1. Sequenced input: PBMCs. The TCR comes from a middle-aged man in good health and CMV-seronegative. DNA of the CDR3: TGTGCCAGCAGCCCCGGGACAGGGTTACGGAATTCACCCCTCCACTTT. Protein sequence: CASSPGTGLRNSPLHF.